A single sample is the source of the 3 T cell receptor beta chains below, sequenced in a study of T cell repertoires in ileal Crohn's disease. Regarding time point: proximal margin of the surgical specimen (macroscopically non-inflamed). Some clones are missing from TCRdb's copy, which holds only in-frame ones; the method was immunoSEQ multiplex PCR. The data contain 4,000 or so clones, just under 75% of them singletons. Sequenced material: ileal tissue. These receptors came from an adult with Crohn's disease.

The V and J genes are TRBV19 and TRBJ1-2; D might be TRBD1 (6 bases). Germline lookup yields CDR1 LNHDA and CDR2 SQIVND (reference sequence). CDR3 length: 15 amino acids. Trimming left V 2 bases short and J 0 bases short, with 10 bases between. For the CDR3, the DNA is TGTGCCAGTAGTATACTGGGACAAACTAACTATGGCTACACCTTC. Its protein product is CASSILGQTNYGYTF.

For the CDR3, the DNA is TGTGCCAGCAGCTTAGACAGGGGTTTAGATTCACCCCTCCACTTT. Its protein product is CASSLDRGLDSPLHF. The chain recombines TRBV7-3 with TRBJ1-6; 8 nucleotides line up with TRBD1. Trimming took 2 bases from V and 8 from J; bases not matched to a gene: 5. CDR1 is SGHTA, CDR2 FQGTGA, per germline. The CDR3 spans 15 residues.

The chain is built from TRBV19 and TRBJ2-1; D is undetermined. Germline V gene data show CDR1 as LNHDA and CDR2 as SQIVND (reference sequence). The CDR3 is made up of 14 amino acids. Trimming took 7 bases from V and 7 from J, leaving 17 bases between them. CDR3 residues: CASTQGRQVNEQFF. In DNA form, the CDR3 reads TGTGCCAGTACCCAAGGGCGGCAGGTAAATGAGCAGTTCTTC.